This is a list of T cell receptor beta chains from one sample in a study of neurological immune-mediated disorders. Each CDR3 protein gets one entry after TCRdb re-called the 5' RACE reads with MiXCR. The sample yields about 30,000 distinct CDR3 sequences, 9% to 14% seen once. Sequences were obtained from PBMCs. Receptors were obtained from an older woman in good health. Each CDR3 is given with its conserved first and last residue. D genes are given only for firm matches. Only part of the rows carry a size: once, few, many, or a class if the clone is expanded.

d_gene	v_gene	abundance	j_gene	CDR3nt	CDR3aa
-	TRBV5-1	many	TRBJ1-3	TGCGCCAGCAGCCCGATCGAGGTCTCTGGAAACACCATATATTTT	CASSPIEVSGNTIYF
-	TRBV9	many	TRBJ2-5	TGTGCCAGCAGCCGCCTTGGCGGGCCCCAAGAGACCCAGTACTTC	CASSRLGGPQETQYF
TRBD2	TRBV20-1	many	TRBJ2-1	TGCAGTGCTCAGCGAGCGGGGACCGGGGACAATGAGCAGTTCTTC	CSAQRAGTGDNEQFF
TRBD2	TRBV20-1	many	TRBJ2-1	TGCAGTGCGCGGACTAGCGGGGGGTCCAGCTCCTACAATGAGCAGTTCTTC	CSARTSGGSSSYNEQFF
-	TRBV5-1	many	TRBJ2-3	TGCGCCAGCATCGTAGCGCCGGAGGCAGATACGCAGTATTTT	CASIVAPEADTQYF
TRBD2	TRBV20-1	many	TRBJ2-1	TGCAGTGCTAGTCTAGCGGGGGGGCCGGGTGAGCAGTTCTTC	CSASLAGGPGEQFF
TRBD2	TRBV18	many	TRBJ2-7	TGTGCCAGCTCACCTGAGCGGGGGGGCTCCTACGAGCAGTACTTC	CASSPERGGSYEQYF
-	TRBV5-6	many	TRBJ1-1	TGTGCCAGCGGACGAAGGGGTAGTCAAGCTTTCTTT	CASGRRGSQAFF
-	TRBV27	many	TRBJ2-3	TGTGCCAGCAGTCCGATAGGGGATCCCCAATCTCGATCTAGCACAGATACGCAGTATTTT	CASSPIGDPQSRSSTDTQYF
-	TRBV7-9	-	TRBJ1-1	TGTGCCAGCAGCAGAGGGACCCTGAACACTGAAGCTTTCTTT	CASSRGTLNTEAFF
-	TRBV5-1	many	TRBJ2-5	TGCGCCAGCAGCCCTGACACCTCTCAAGAGACCCAGTACTTC	CASSPDTSQETQYF
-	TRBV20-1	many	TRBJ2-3	TGCAGTGCAAACAGGGGGGGGGCATTGGATACGCAGTATTTT	CSANRGGALDTQYF
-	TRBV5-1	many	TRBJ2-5	TGCGCCAGCAGCTTGCAGCTCCAAGAGACCCAGTACTTC	CASSLQLQETQYF
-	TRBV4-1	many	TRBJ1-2	TGCGCCAGCAGCCACCAGACGGATCTTGGAGATGGCTACACCTTC	CASSHQTDLGDGYTF
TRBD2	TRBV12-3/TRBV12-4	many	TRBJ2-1	TGTGCCAGCAGACATAGCGGGGGTAATGAGCAGTTCTTC	CASRHSGGNEQFF
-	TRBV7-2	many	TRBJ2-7	TGTGCCAGCAGCCGAGTGGGGCAGTTCTACGAGCAGTACTTC	CASSRVGQFYEQYF
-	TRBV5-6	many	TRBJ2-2	TGTGCCAGCGCGACGGGTAACACCGGGGAGCTGTTTTTT	CASATGNTGELFF
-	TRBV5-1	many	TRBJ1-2	TGCGCCAGCAGCTCGGACAGCAGTTCTAACTATGGCTACACCTTC	CASSSDSSSNYGYTF
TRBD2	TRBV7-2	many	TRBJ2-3	TGTGCCAGCAGCTTAGGGAGCGGGGGGGGGTTTAACCGACGGACAGATACGCAGTATTTT	CASSLGSGGGFNRRTDTQYF
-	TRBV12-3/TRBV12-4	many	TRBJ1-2	TGTGCCAGCAGTTTAGAGCAGCGGGGACTCTATGGCTACACCTTC	CASSLEQRGLYGYTF
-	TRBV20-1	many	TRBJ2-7	TGCAGTGCTAGAACTTTTCTGGAGCAGTACTTC	CSARTFLEQYF
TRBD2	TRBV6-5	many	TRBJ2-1	TGTGCCAGCAGTCGCATAGGGACTAGCGGGGTAAATGAGCAGTTCTTC	CASSRIGTSGVNEQFF
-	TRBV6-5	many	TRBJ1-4	TGTGCCAGCAGTTACTCGATGGGAAAACTGTTTTTT	CASSYSMGKLFF